Only a few counts were recorded for the clone carrying this T cell receptor beta chain. This CDR3 is 16 amino acids long. After removal of 10 bases from V and 11 bases from J, the junction contained 25 bases not matched to a gene. Germline CDR1 and CDR2: MNHEY and SMNVEV (reference sequence). The data derive from a study of immune characterization of retroperitoneal liposarcoma. TCRdb independently ran MiXCR on the PCR reads; one entry per CDR3 protein. The data show about 19,000 distinct CDR3 sequences, 37% seen once. This clonotype was obtained from a male donor with retroperitoneal liposarcoma. The sequenced material came from blood. The chain joins TRBV27 to TRBJ1-1; TRBD1 agrees at 7 bases. The chain's CDR3 is CATILIGQGGAVGAFF. The CDR3 DNA is TGTGCCACCATCCTGATCGGCCAGGGGGGCGCGGTGGGTGCTTTCTTT.